These 32 T cell receptor beta chains were sequenced from one sample in a study of OX40 agonist ivuxolimab in advanced cancers. Assay used: immunoSEQ multiplex PCR; TCRdb lists only in-frame clones, some missing. The sample has 23,000 or so clones, approximately 84% seen once. The source material was CD4+ or CD8+ T cells sorted from blood, sampled in a trial of the OX40 agonist ivuxolimab. The receptors stem from an adult with an advanced solid tumor such as melanoma, head and neck, liver or kidney cancer.

In regard to this clone: Other DNA sequences in this specimen translate into the identical CDR3. This chain uses TRBV19 with TRBJ2-3; 7 nucleotides line up with TRBD2. This CDR3 is built from 15 residues. Germline CDR1 reads LNHDA; CDR2 reads SQIVND (reference sequence). V shed 1 base, J shed 1 base, and the junction held 2 bases outside the gene matches. The CDR3 nucleotides read TGTGCCAGTAGTATAGGCCTAGCGGGCACAGATACGCAGTATTTT. This encodes CASSIGLAGTDTQYF.

V and J are TRBV7-6 and TRBJ2-7; D is undetermined. The CDR3 loop spans 16 amino acids. Trimming took off 6 bases at V and 2 bases at J, with 20 bases between the two ends. Looked up from germline, CDR1 is SGHVS and CDR2 is FNYEAQ. CDR3 DNA sequence: TGTGCCAGCAGTTACAACCTCGGTCCGGCAGCCTACGAGCAGTACTTC. This encodes CASSYNLGPAAYEQYF.

This clone has a single count. This chain links TRBV6-5 with TRBJ2-7; the D is unclear. Germline CDR1 reads MNHEY; CDR2 reads SVGAGI. CDR3 size: 15 residues. Trimming stripped 0 bases from V and 3 bases from J, with 12 bases between. The CDR3 here is CASSYSDGGFYEQYF. The CDR3 DNA follows: TGTGCCAGCAGTTACTCGGACGGCGGATTCTACGAGCAGTACTTC.

V is TRBV4-1 and J is TRBJ2-3; D tentatively reads TRBD1 or TRBD2 (5 bases each). CDR3 size: 16 residues. The V gene lost 3 bases and the J gene lost 2 bases, with 15 bases spanning the gap. Germline assignment: CDR1 MGHRA and CDR2 YSYEKL. For the CDR3, the DNA is TGCGCCAGCAGCCACGGACCCGGGGCGGCCACAGATACGCAGTATTTT. As protein: CASSHGPGAATDTQYF.

The chain links TRBV2 to TRBJ2-1; D possibly matches TRBD1 or TRBD2 (6 bases each). V lost 8 bases and J 5 bases, leaving 19 bases between the germline ends. Germline V lookup: CDR1 SNHLY, CDR2 FYNNEI. The CDR3 has 15 amino acids. CDR3 nucleotide sequence: TGTGCCAGCCCCAAGGAGGGGGGCTCTAACAATGAGCAGTTCTTC. Translated: CASPKEGGSNNEQFF.

J is TRBJ2-3 and V is TRBV6-1, with TRBD2 matching over 10 bases. Losses at the gene ends were 1 base for V and 0 bases for J; bases not matched to a gene: 10. Germline V CDR1 and CDR2: MNHNS, SASEGT. This CDR3 has 19 amino acids. CDR3 nucleotide sequence: TGTGCCAGCAGTGAAGAGGTTCTAGCGGGAGACCTTAGCACAGATACGCAGTATTTT. Translating gives CASSEEVLAGDLSTDTQYF.

The V gene is TRBV5-1, the J gene TRBJ2-1; D is uncertain. CDR3 length: 15 amino acids. V lost 2 bases and J lost 0, with 9 bases in between. Germline V lookup: CDR1 SGHRS, CDR2 YFSETQ. The CDR3 protein is CASSFEASSYNEQFF. Here the CDR3 DNA reads TGCGCCAGCAGCTTTGAAGCGAGCTCCTACAATGAGCAGTTCTTC.

V gene TRBV19 combines with J gene TRBJ1-5; 7 nucleotides agree with TRBD1. Germline V gene data show CDR1 as LNHDA and CDR2 as SQIVND (reference sequence). The CDR3 contains 14 residues. V shed 6 bases, J shed 1 base, and the junction held 3 bases outside the gene matches. The DNA for the CDR3 is TGTGCCAGTAGCCAGACAGGGAGCAATCAGCCCCAGCATTTT. Encoded protein: CASSQTGSNQPQHF.

CDR3 DNA: TGTGCCAGCAGCTTTTATTCACCCCTCCACTTT. Translation gives CASSFYSPLHF. This chain links TRBV7-9 with TRBJ1-6; D gene unclear. Germline loops: CDR1 SEHNR, CDR2 FQNEAQ (reference sequence). The CDR3 runs to 11 residues. The ends were cut back, 3 bases at V and 8 bases at J, with 2 bases in the middle.

The chain recombines TRBV29-1 with TRBJ2-1, with D maybe TRBD1 (6 bases). This CDR3 spans 14 amino acids. Per germline, CDR1 SQVTM and CDR2 ANQGSEA. Trimming left V 7 bases short and J 5 bases short, with 18 bases between. The CDR3 nucleotides are TGCAGCGCCCGGGACAACCCAGGGGACAATGAGCAGTTCTTC. Protein sequence: CSARDNPGDNEQFF.

V is TRBV15 and J is TRBJ2-7; 7 bases fit TRBD1. The V segment lost 6 bases and the J segment 4 bases; nucleotides outside the gene matches: 9. Germline CDR1 reads LNHNV; CDR2 reads YYDKDF (reference sequence). CDR3 length equals 14 residues. Here the CDR3 reads CATSTGTEKYEQYF. In DNA form, the CDR3 reads TGTGCCACCAGTACCGGGACAGAAAAATACGAGCAGTACTTC.

This clone was observed a few times. The V and J genes are TRBV5-6 and TRBJ1-1; no definite D call. Trimming took off 4 bases at V and 1 base at J, with 11 bases between the two ends. Germline V CDR1 and CDR2: SGHDT, YYEEEE. The CDR3 consists of 14 residues. DNA for the CDR3: TGTGCCAGCAGCCAGGACGTCGGGAACACTGAAGCTTTCTTT. As protein: CASSQDVGNTEAFF.

This chain links TRBV4-1 with TRBJ2-1, with D perhaps TRBD1 or TRBD2 (5 bases each). The CDR3 contains 14 residues. Germline lookup yields CDR1 MGHRA and CDR2 YSYEKL. V lost 1 base to trimming and J lost 3 bases, with 7 bases between them. In nucleotides, the CDR3 is TGCGCCAGCAGCCAAGGGGACGGCTACAATGAGCAGTTCTTC. Translation gives CASSQGDGYNEQFF.

The chain is built from TRBV6-1 and TRBJ2-7; no reliable D call. From germline, CDR1 is MNHNS and CDR2 SASEGT. With 5 bases removed from V and 2 bases from J, the gap between germline ends came to 16 bases. This CDR3 has 15 amino acids. The CDR3 DNA reads TGTGCCAGCAGTTCGGACCTGGTGGGCCCCTACGAGCAGTACTTC. Translating it yields CASSSDLVGPYEQYF.

The rearrangement joins TRBV30 to TRBJ2-1; D might be TRBD2 (6 bases). CDR3 length equals 12 residues. CDR1 and CDR2 (germline): GTSNPN, SVGIG (reference sequence). V lost 0 bases to trimming and J lost 7 bases, with 7 bases between them. CDR3 sequence: CAWSVRGNEQFF. DNA for the CDR3: TGTGCCTGGAGTGTACGGGGGAATGAGCAGTTCTTC.

This chain joins TRBV4-1 and TRBJ1-1; no clear D. The ends were cut back, 0 bases at V and 0 bases at J, with 17 bases in the middle. Germline-derived CDR1 and CDR2 are MGHRA and YSYEKL. This CDR3 comprises 18 residues. The CDR3 sequence: CASSQESWQTWMNTEAFF. The DNA of the CDR3 is TGCGCCAGCAGCCAAGAGTCGTGGCAGACATGGATGAACACTGAAGCTTTCTTT.

The chain carries TRBV7-8 and TRBJ1-3, with TRBD1 as a possible D gene (5 bases). The CDR3 extends over 14 amino acids. V was clipped by 5 bases and J by 2 bases, with 10 bases between them. Germline CDR1 is SGHVS and CDR2 is FQNEAQ. The DNA for the CDR3 is TGTGCCAGCAGCCCGACAGTAGCTGGAAACACCATATATTTT. Amino acid sequence: CASSPTVAGNTIYF.

The rearrangement joins TRBV4-1 to TRBJ2-7; possible D gene TRBD2, 6 bases. Germline V gene data show CDR1 as MGHRA and CDR2 as YSYEKL. The CDR3 sequence is 13 residues long. The ends were cut back, 1 base at V and 6 bases at J, with 10 bases in the middle. The CDR3 sequence is CASSQVQGGEQYF. As DNA, the CDR3 is TGCGCCAGCAGCCAAGTTCAGGGAGGCGAGCAGTACTTC.

This clone was detected a few times. Written as DNA, the CDR3 is TGTGCCAGCAGCCAAGAATGGGGGCGGTGGCCCCAGCATTTT. It codes for CASSQEWGRWPQHF. The chain employs TRBV4-2 and TRBJ1-5, with D perhaps matching TRBD1 (6 bases). Trimming removed 0 bases at V and 9 bases at J, with 12 bases between. The CDR3 covers 14 residues. Germline loops: CDR1 LGHNA, CDR2 YNFKEQ.

This clone was detected only once. The chain uses TRBV10-2 and TRBJ2-1; D ambiguous. CDR1 is WSHSY and CDR2 is SAAADI in the germline V gene. V dropped 2 bases and J dropped 8 bases, with 13 bases sitting between them. The CDR3 runs 14 residues. DNA of the CDR3: TGCGCCAGCAGTGAGCGAAGGGTTTGGGATGAGCAGTTCTTC. Residues: CASSERRVWDEQFF.

The rearrangement links TRBV9 to TRBJ2-2; 7 positions match TRBD2. The trim removed 4 bases at V and 6 bases at J, leaving 15 bases unmatched. The CDR3 covers 17 residues. The germline CDR1 and CDR2 sequences are SGDLS and YYNGEE. CDR3: CASSLGRDYPGSGELFF. The CDR3 region has the DNA TGTGCCAGCAGCCTTGGGAGGGACTACCCTGGGTCCGGGGAGCTGTTTTTT.

The chain joins TRBV6-5 to TRBJ1-2; D is ambiguous. Germline CDR1 MNHEY, CDR2 SVGAGI. The CDR3 totals 13 residues. V was pared by 2 bases and J by 6 bases, with 10 bases between. The CDR3 sequence: CASSYDWGNGYTF. The CDR3 region has the DNA TGTGCCAGCAGTTACGACTGGGGTAATGGCTACACCTTC.

The rearrangement uses TRBV27 and TRBJ1-2; possible D gene TRBD1, 5 bases. V lost 3 bases and J lost 0, with 11 bases in between. This CDR3 has 15 residues. Per the germline V gene, CDR1 is MNHEY and CDR2 is SMNVEV (reference sequence). Here the CDR3 DNA reads TGTGCCAGCAGTTTGGTGGGGACCTCTAACTATGGCTACACCTTC. Translating it yields CASSLVGTSNYGYTF.

The genes are TRBV4-1 and TRBJ2-7; D is tentatively TRBD1 or TRBD2 (5 bases each). The CDR3 extends over 16 amino acids. The germline V and J ends were trimmed by 0 bases and 1 base, with 13 bases remaining between them. From germline, CDR1 is MGHRA and CDR2 YSYEKL. CDR3 in DNA: TGCGCCAGCAGCCAAGATTCGCGAGAGGGGTCCTACGAGCAGTACTTC. The encoded protein is CASSQDSREGSYEQYF.

J is TRBJ2-1 and V is TRBV7-9; 7 positions agree with TRBD1. Germline CDR1 reads SEHNR; CDR2 reads FQNEAQ (reference sequence). The junction had 2 bases not matched to a gene; V was cut back by 5 bases and J by 4 bases. This CDR3 is built from 13 residues. The CDR3 loop reads CASSPGQYNEQFF. CDR3 DNA sequence: TGTGCCAGCAGCCCGGGACAGTACAATGAGCAGTTCTTC.

The chain couples TRBV7-9 to TRBJ2-1; 14 bases line up with TRBD2. The trim removed 3 bases at V and 6 bases at J, leaving 1 base unmatched. Germline CDR1 is SEHNR and CDR2 is FQNEAQ (reference sequence). The CDR3 sequence is 15 residues long. The CDR3 nucleotides read TGTGCCAGCAGCTTCGGGACTAGCGGGGGCAATGAGCAGTTCTTC. This codes for CASSFGTSGGNEQFF.

The V and J genes are TRBV5-1 and TRBJ2-1; D is perhaps TRBD1 (6 bases). The V gene lost 0 bases and the J gene lost 1 base, with 8 bases spanning the gap. Germline-derived CDR1 and CDR2 are SGHRS and YFSETQ. The CDR3 extends over 15 amino acids. The DNA of the CDR3 is TGCGCCAGCAGCTTGGGACAGGCATCCTACAATGAGCAGTTCTTC. It encodes CASSLGQASYNEQFF.

The chain has TRBV27 and TRBJ2-7; TRBD1 agrees at 10 bases. Germline V CDR1 and CDR2: MNHEY, SMNVEV (reference sequence). The CDR3 extends over 14 amino acids. Trimming removed 3 bases from V and 4 bases from J; junction bases left unmatched: 3. The CDR3 spells CASSFQDRGYEQYF. CDR3 bases: TGTGCCAGCAGTTTTCAGGACAGGGGGTACGAGCAGTACTTC.

A remark on this clone: Other DNA sequences in this sample translate to the same CDR3. The chain links TRBV25-1 to TRBJ2-7, with a weak D call TRBD1 (6 bases). Per germline, CDR1 MGHDK and CDR2 SYGVNS. This CDR3 is built from 17 residues. The ends were cut back, 4 bases at V and 4 bases at J, with 23 bases in the middle. The CDR3, as DNA: TGTGCCAGCAGTGGCTATGGACAGTTCAGGGTAACATACGAGCAGTACTTC. It encodes CASSGYGQFRVTYEQYF.

This rearrangement joins TRBV7-3 to TRBJ2-1, with D possibly being TRBD2 (6 bases). From germline, CDR1 is SGHTA and CDR2 FQGTGA. The CDR3 is 14 amino acids. The ends were cut back, 5 bases at V and 7 bases at J, with 15 bases in the middle. CDR3 nucleotides: TGTGCCAGCAGCCCACGGGACTTTTTTAATGAGCAGTTCTTC. It encodes CASSPRDFFNEQFF. Combining the CDR3 with reference TRBV7-3 and TRBJ2-1 gives the whole variable domain GAGVSQTPSNKVTEKGKYVELRCDPISGHTALYWYRQSLGQGPEFLIYFQGTGAADDSGLPNDRFFAVRPEGSVSTLKIQRTERGDSAVYLCASSPRDFFNEQFFGPGTRLTVL.

This clone was observed once. The chain carries TRBV27 and TRBJ1-1, with TRBD1 as a possible D gene (6 bases). V was pared by 11 bases and J by 4 bases, with 17 bases between. Germline CDR1 MNHEY, CDR2 SMNVEV (reference sequence). The length of the CDR3 is 13 residues. The CDR3 DNA reads as TGTGCCGGCCCGGAGGGGGGCGGCACTGAAGCTTTCTTT. Residues: CAGPEGGGTEAFF.

This clone has a single count. This chain links TRBV5-1 with TRBJ2-1; a possible D gene is TRBD1 (5 bases). From germline, CDR1 is SGHRS and CDR2 YFSETQ. Trimming removed 0 bases from V and 2 bases from J, with 6 bases in between. This CDR3 is built from 14 residues. CDR3 sequence reads: CASSLEGAYNEQFF. The CDR3, as DNA: TGCGCCAGCAGCTTGGAAGGGGCCTACAATGAGCAGTTCTTC.